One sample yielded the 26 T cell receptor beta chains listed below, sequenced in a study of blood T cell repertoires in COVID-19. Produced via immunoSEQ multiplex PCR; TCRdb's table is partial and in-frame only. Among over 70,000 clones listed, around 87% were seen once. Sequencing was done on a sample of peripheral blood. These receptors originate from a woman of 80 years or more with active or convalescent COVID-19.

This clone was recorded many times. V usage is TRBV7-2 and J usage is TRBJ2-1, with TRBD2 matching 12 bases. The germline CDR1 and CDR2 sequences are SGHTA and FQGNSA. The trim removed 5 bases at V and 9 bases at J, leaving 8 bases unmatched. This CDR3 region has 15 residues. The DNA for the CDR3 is TGTGCCAGCAGCCCAAGGACTAGCGGGGAAAGTGAGCAGTTCTTC. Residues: CASSPRTSGESEQFF.

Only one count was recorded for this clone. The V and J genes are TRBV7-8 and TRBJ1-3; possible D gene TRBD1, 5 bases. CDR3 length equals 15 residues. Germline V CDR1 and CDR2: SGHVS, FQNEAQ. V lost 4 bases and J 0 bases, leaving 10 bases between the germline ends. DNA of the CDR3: TGTGCCAGCAGCTCGGACACCTTCTCTGGAAACACCATATATTTT. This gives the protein CASSSDTFSGNTIYF. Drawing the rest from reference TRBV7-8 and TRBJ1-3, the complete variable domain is GAGVSQSPRYKVAKRGQDVALRCDPISGHVSLFWYQQALGQGPEFLTYFQNEAQLDKSGLPSDRFFAERPEGSVSTLKIQRTQQEDSAVYLCASSSDTFSGNTIYFGEGSWLTVV.

The CDR3 DNA reads as TGTGCCAGCAGCAAGGATGGAGGTGCCCTCGGGACCGGGGAGCTGTTTTTT. Residues: CASSKDGGALGTGELFF. This chain uses TRBV9 with TRBJ2-2, with TRBD2 as a possible D gene (5 bases). The V gene's germline CDR1 is SGDLS and CDR2 YYNGEE. V was trimmed by 4 bases and J by 5 bases, leaving 21 bases between them. The length of the CDR3 is 17 residues.

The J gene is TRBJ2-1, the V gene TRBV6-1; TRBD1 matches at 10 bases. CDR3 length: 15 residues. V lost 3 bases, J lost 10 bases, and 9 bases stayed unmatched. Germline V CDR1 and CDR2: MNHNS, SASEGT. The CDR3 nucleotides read TGTGCCAGCAGTGATGGGACAGGGGACTCCTACGAGCAGTTCTTC. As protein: CASSDGTGDSYEQFF.

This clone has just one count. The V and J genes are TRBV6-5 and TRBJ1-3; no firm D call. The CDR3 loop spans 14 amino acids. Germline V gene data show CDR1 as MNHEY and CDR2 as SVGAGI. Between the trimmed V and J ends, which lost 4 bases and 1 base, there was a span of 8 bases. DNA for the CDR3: TGTGCCAGCAGTTTTGGTAGTTCTGGAAACACCATATATTTT. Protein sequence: CASSFGSSGNTIYF.

CDR3 amino acids: CASIPQTVTGELFF. Written as DNA, the CDR3 is TGTGCCAGCATCCCCCAGACTGTCACCGGGGAGCTGTTTTTT. This chain connects TRBV7-2 to TRBJ2-2; no firm D call. CDR1 is SGHTA and CDR2 is FQGNSA in the germline V gene. Trimming removed 7 bases at V and 4 bases at J, with 13 bases between. The CDR3 length is 14 residues.

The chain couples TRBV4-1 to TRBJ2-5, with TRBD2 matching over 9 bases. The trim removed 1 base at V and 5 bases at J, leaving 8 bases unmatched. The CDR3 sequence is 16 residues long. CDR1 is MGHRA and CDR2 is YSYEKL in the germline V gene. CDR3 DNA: TGCGCCAGCAGCCAAGGGCCGGGACTAGCAAGGGAGACCCAGTACTTC. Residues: CASSQGPGLARETQYF.

CDR3 DNA: TGTGCCAGCAGCCGCGGGACCACAGATACGCAGTATTTT. As protein: CASSRGTTDTQYF. V and J are TRBV5-6 and TRBJ2-3; D may be TRBD2 (6 bases). V dropped 4 bases and J dropped 2 bases, with 8 bases sitting between them. In germline, CDR1 is SGHDT, CDR2 YYEEEE. The CDR3 is 13 amino acids.

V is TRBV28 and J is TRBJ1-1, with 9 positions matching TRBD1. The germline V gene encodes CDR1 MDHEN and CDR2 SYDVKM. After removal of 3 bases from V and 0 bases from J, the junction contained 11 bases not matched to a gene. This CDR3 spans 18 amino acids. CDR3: CASSFPLQGAILNTEAFF. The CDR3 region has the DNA TGTGCCAGCAGTTTTCCCTTACAGGGGGCGATTCTGAACACTGAAGCTTTCTTT. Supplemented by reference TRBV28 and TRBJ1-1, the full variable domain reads DVKVTQSSRYLVKRTGEKVFLECVQDMDHENMFWYRQDPGLGLRLIYFSYDVKMKEKGDIPEGYSVSREKKERFSLILESASTNQTSMYLCASSFPLQGAILNTEAFFGQGTRLTVV.

The CDR3 sequence: CASSWRDRDLLRSYGYTF. Here the CDR3 DNA reads TGTGCCAGCAGCTGGAGGGACAGGGACCTTTTAAGGTCCTATGGCTACACCTTC. V gene TRBV5-8 combines with J gene TRBJ1-2; TRBD1 matches at 9 bases. The CDR3 runs 18 residues. The trim removed 3 bases at V and 4 bases at J, leaving 16 bases unmatched. Germline V gene data show CDR1 as SGHTS and CDR2 as YDEGEE.

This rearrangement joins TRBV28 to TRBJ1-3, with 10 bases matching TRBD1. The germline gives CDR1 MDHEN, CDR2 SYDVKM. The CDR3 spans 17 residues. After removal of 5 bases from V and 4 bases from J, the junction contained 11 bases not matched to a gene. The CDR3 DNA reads TGTGCCAGCAGTCAAGGGGGACAGGGGACATCGGGAAACACCATATATTTT. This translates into CASSQGGQGTSGNTIYF.

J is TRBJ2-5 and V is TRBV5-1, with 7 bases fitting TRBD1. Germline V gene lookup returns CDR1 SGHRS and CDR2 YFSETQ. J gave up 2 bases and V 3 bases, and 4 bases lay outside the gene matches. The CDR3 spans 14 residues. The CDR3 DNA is TGCGCCAGCAGCTCCGGACAGGTTCAAGAGACCCAGTACTTC. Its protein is CASSSGQVQETQYF.

The CDR3 loop reads CASGSEGTGANVLTF. The CDR3 nucleotides read TGTGCCAGCGGGTCGGAGGGAACTGGGGCCAACGTCCTGACTTTC. This chain joins TRBV5-4 and TRBJ2-6, with a weak D call TRBD2 (6 bases). Trimming removed 7 bases at V and 2 bases at J, with 13 bases between. CDR1 and CDR2 (germline): SGHNT, YYREEE (reference sequence). This CDR3 is built from 15 residues.

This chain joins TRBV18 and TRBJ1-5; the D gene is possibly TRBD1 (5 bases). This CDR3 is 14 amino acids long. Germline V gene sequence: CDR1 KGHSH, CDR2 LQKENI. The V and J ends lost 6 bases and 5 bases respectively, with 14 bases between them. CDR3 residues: CASSGEGGDQPQHF. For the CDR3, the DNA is TGTGCCAGCTCGGGGGAGGGTGGAGATCAGCCCCAGCATTTT.

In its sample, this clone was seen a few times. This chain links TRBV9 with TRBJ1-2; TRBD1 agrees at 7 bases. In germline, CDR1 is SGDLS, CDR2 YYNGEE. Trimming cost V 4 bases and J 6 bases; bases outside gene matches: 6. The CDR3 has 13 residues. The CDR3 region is CASSRGQPHGYTF. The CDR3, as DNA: TGTGCCAGCAGCAGGGGACAGCCTCATGGCTACACCTTC.

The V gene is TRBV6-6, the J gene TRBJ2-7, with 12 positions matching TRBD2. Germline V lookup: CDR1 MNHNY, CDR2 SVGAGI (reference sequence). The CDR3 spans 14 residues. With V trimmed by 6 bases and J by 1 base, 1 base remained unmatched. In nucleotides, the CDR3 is TGTGCCAGCAGGACTAGCGGGGGATCCTACGAGCAGTACTTC. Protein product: CASRTSGGSYEQYF.

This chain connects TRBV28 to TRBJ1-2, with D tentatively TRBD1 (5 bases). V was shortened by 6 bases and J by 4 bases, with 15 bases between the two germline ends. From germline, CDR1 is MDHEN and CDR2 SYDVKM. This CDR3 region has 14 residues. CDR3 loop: CASRPWDSGYGYTF. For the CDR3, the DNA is TGTGCCAGCAGGCCCTGGGACTCAGGCTATGGCTACACCTTC.

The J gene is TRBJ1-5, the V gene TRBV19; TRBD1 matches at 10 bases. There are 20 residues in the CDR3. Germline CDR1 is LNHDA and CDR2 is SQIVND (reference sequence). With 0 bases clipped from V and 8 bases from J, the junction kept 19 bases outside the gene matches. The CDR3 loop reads CASSIDFHPGQGSGYEPQHF. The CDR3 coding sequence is TGTGCCAGTAGTATAGATTTCCACCCGGGACAGGGGAGTGGGTACGAGCCCCAGCATTTT.

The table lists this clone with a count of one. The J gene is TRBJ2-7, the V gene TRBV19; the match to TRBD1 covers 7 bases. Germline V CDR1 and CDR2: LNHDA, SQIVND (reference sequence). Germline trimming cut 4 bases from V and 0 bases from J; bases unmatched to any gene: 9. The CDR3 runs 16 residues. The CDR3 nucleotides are TGTGCCAGTAGTAAAGATTCGACAGGGTACTCCTACGAGCAGTACTTC. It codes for CASSKDSTGYSYEQYF.

The CDR3 reads CASSLSDRGGGYTF. CDR3 DNA: TGTGCCAGCAGTTTATCTGACAGGGGGGGTGGCTACACCTTC. This sequence joins TRBV28 and TRBJ1-2, with TRBD1 matching over 9 bases. The CDR3 sequence is 14 residues long. The V gene end was trimmed by 1 base and the J gene end by 7 bases; junction bases not matched to a gene: 4. Per germline, CDR1 MDHEN and CDR2 SYDVKM.

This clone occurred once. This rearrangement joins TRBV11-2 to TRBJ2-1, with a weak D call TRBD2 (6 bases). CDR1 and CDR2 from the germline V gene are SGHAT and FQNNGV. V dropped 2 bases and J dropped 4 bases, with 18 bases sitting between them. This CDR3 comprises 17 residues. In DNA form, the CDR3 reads TGTGCCAGCAGCTTACGTACTAGCACCGGACGATACAATGAGCAGTTCTTC. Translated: CASSLRTSTGRYNEQFF.

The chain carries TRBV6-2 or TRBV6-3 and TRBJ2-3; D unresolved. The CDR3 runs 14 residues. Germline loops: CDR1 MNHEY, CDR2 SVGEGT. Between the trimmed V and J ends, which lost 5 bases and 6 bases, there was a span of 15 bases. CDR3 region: CASSQATSRDTQYF. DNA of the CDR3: TGTGCCAGCAGTCAGGCCACCAGTAGGGATACGCAGTATTTT.

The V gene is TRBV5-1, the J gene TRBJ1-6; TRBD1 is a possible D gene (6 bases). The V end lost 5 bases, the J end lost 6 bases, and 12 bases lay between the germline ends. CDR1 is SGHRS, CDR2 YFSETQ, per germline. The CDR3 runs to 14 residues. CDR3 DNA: TGCGCCAGCAGATTCAGACAGGCTAATTCACCCCTCCACTTT. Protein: CASRFRQANSPLHF.

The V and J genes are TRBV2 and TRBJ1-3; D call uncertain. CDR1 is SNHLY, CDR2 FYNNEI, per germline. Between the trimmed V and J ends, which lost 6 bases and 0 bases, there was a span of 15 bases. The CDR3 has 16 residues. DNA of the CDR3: TGTGCCAGCAGCTTGTCGGACTTTAGCTCTGGAAACACCATATATTTT. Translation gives CASSLSDFSSGNTIYF.

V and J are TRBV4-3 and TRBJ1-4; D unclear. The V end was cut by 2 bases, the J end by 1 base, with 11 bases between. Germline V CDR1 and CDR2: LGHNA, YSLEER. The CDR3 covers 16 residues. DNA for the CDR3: TGCGCCAGCAGCCAATTTTACCCGGGAACTAATGAAAAACTGTTTTTT. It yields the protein CASSQFYPGTNEKLFF.

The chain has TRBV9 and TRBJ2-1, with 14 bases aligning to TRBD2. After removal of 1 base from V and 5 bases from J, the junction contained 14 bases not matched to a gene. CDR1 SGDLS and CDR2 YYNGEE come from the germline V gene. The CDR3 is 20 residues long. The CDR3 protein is CASSVSVTSGRGPRDNEQFF. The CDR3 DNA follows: TGTGCCAGCAGCGTATCTGTGACTAGCGGGAGGGGGCCCAGGGACAATGAGCAGTTCTTC.